This TCR beta chain stems from a study of T cell responses to AZD1222 COVID-19 vaccine. With 7 bases removed from V and 7 bases from J, the gap between germline ends came to 23 bases. This CDR3 region has 16 residues. Germline V gene sequence: CDR1 LNHDA, CDR2 SQIVND (reference sequence). Measured with immunoSEQ multiplex PCR; TCRdb has only the in-frame clones, and not every one. The sample shows over 100,000 clones, around 87% of them seen only once. The V call is TRBV19, the J call TRBJ2-1; D is possibly TRBD1 or TRBD2 (7 bases each). Sequencing used peripheral blood, obtained on day 0 of AZD1222 vaccination. The clonotype comes from an adult in good health. The CDR3 DNA reads TGTGCCAGTACCTCGAGAGGGAGGGGGCAAGATAATGAGCAGTTCTTC. This encodes CASTSRGRGQDNEQFF.